This TCR beta chain was identified during a study of T cells in Graves' hyperthyroidism and ophthalmopathy. Whole-study results and caveats: Ophthalmopathy was model-predicted a median approximately 6.4 months pre-onset. Appearing also in blood were most of the thyroid clonotypes expanded above 0.001.

This clonotype was seen many times. Antigen specificity is unknown. The TCR beta CDR3 regions underwent amplification using RNA transcripts as the source. When the TCR CDR3 underwent first-round RT-PCR, the HTBI primer set was used. TCRdb re-analysed the multiplex PCR reads in MiXCR, keeping a single row per CDR3 protein. The table lists about 610,000 distinct CDR3 sequences, about 43% of them singletons. Deletions cut 1 base from V and 4 bases from J, with 11 bases between. Germline V gene sequence: CDR1 SGHVS, CDR2 FNYEAQ. This CDR3 has 15 amino acids. Sequencing was done on a sample of peripheral blood or thyroid tissue (not recorded which). This rearrangement joins TRBV7-6 to TRBJ1-5; no clear D. This TCR came from a woman aged 18-29 years with Graves' hyperthyroidism. The DNA for the CDR3 is TGTGCCAGCAGCTTAGTGGTCGGCCGAAATCAGCCCCAGCATTTT. This codes for CASSLVVGRNQPQHF.